The 2 T cell receptor beta chains below all came from one sample that was sequenced in a study of Graves' ophthalmopathy and Graves' hyperthyroidism. Amplifying from RNA transcripts, the study obtained TCR beta CDR3 regions. RT-PCR was first run with HTBI primers, then multiplex PCR in a second round. TCRdb re-called the multiplex PCR reads with MiXCR, one entry per CDR3 protein. This table has approximately 700,000 distinct CDR3 sequences, 35% to 50% appearing once. The sequenced sample was peripheral blood. All receptors come from an adult man with Graves' ophthalmopathy.

This clonotype occurred a few times. This sequence joins TRBV24-1 and TRBJ2-5, with 7 bases identical to TRBD2. Unmatched junction bases numbered 4, after V lost 3 bases and J lost 4 bases. This CDR3 has 14 residues. In germline, CDR1 is KGHDR, CDR2 SFDVKD. CDR3 in DNA: TGTGCCACCAGTGATGTTATAGCGGGAGAGACCCAGTACTTC. Translation: CATSDVIAGETQYF.

The sample holds many counts of this clonotype. Sequence at one end of the junction differs from germline and may be a read error. V usage is TRBV10-3 and J usage is TRBJ1-5; D possibly corresponds to TRBD1 (5 bases). This CDR3 has 14 amino acids. Germline V gives CDR1 ENHRY, CDR2 SYGVKD. CDR3 sequence reads: CASSWDGRAGPQHF. DNA for the CDR3: TGTGCCAGCAGTTGGGACGGGCGAGCGGGCCCCCAGCATTTT.